This T cell receptor beta chain is from a study of OX40 agonist ivuxolimab in advanced cancers. The study's findings and limits: Some of the nonresponding patients also showed low levels of normalized T-cell clonal expansion.

Samples of blood were obtained at baseline, on cycle 4 day 1, and on cycle 7 day 1. CDR3 size: 14 residues. CDR1 and CDR2 from the germline V gene are SGHKS and YYEKEE (reference sequence). Trimming removed 4 bases from V and 10 bases from J, with 17 bases in between. Method: immunoSEQ multiplex PCR; TCRdb's copy keeps in-frame clones and lacks some. Of 60,000 to 75,000 clones listed, 90% to 95% are singletons. Note on this clone: Its specificity is not known.

The chain links TRBV5-5 to TRBJ2-2, with D possibly matching TRBD2 (7 bases). The source was CD4+ or CD8+ T cells sorted from blood, collected in a trial of the OX40 agonist ivuxolimab. This receptor was identified in an adult with an advanced solid tumor such as melanoma, head and neck, liver or kidney cancer. The CDR3 spells CASSEGRGAEELFF. CDR3 nucleotides: TGTGCCAGCAGCGAGGGACGGGGGGCGGAGGAGCTGTTTTTT.